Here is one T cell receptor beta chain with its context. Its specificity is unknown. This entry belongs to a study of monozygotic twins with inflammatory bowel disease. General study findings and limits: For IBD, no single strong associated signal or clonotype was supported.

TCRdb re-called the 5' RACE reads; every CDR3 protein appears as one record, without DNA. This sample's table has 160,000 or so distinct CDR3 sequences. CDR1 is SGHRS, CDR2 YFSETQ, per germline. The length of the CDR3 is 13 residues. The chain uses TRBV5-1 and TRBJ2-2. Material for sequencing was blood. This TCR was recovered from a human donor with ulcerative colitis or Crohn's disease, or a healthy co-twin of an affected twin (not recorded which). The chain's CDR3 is CASSFKVTGELFF.